The clone carrying this T cell receptor beta chain was detected only once. Its antigen is unknown. These data come from a study of Ad26.COV2.S vaccination and SARS-CoV-2 variants. Study results and caveats: An underestimation of total T cell responses may have resulted from the TCR breadth and depth analyses.

TCRdb's table, derived via immunoSEQ multiplex PCR, lists solely in-frame clones and lacks some. The data hold 500,000 or so clones, with 80% to 90% observed a single time. Treatment defined: some 20 received Ad26.COV2.S at low or high dose, single or two shots; roughly five received placebo; per-sample allocation not given. Day 63 after the first vaccine or placebo injection was the time point for sampling. This CDR3 contains 13 residues. The V end was cut by 6 bases, the J end by 2 bases, with 10 bases between. CDR1 is ENHRY, CDR2 SYGVKD, per germline. The chain joins TRBV10-3 to TRBJ1-2; D is unclear. The starting material was peripheral blood, obtained in a trial of Ad26.COV2.S vaccine versus placebo. The TCR was taken from a person aged 18-60 years who received the Ad26.COV2.S COVID-19 vaccine or a placebo. Written as DNA, the CDR3 is TGTGCCATCAGAGCGGCAGGCAACTATGGCTACACCTTC. Translated, it gives CAIRAAGNYGYTF.